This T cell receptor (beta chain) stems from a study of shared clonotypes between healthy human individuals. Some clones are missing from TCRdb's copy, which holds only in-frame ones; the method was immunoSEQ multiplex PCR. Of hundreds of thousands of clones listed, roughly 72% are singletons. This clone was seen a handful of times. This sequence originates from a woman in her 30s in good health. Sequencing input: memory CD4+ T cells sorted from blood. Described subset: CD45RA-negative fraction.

The CDR3 loop reads CASSLRPGGPGNEQFF. Written as DNA, the CDR3 is TGTGCCAGCAGCTTACGACCGGGAGGGCCGGGGAATGAGCAGTTCTTC. This rearrangement joins TRBV7-3 to TRBJ2-1, with 8 bases identical to TRBD2. The CDR3 loop spans 16 amino acids. Germline lookup yields CDR1 SGHTA and CDR2 FQGTGA. V was pared by 2 bases and J by 7 bases, with 10 bases of the junction left unmatched.